This T cell receptor (beta chain) derives from a study of CD8 T cells in Susac syndrome (dated by TCRdb to about 2019). Background for the entire study: The study used repertoire sequencing to test whether antigen drove CD8+ T cell activation and differentiation in Susac syndrome.

RNA was extracted using the RNeasy kit, and roughly 0.45 to 1 microgram was reverse transcribed with random hexamers. TCR beta CDR3 regions were amplified with the immunoSEQ multiplex PCR assay covering 54 Vbeta and 13 Jbeta segments. PCR amplification bias was corrected by using a synthetic template baseline for primer optimization and computational correction. On the authors' methods: Reads were annotated to V, D and J genes per IMGT and analyzed with immunoSEQ Analyzer, keeping only productive sequences. To calculate clonality, Shannon entropy was normalized by log2 of the number of productive unique sequences and then subtracted from one. For each patient and control, public and private clones were evaluated among the 100 most prevalent clones. A clone was defined as Susac-specific if it was absent from the healthy and MS cohorts, from over a thousand published viral clones and from other ImmuneACCESS disease sequences. Using fastp trimming at Q25 and MiXCR clonotype assembly, TCRdb reanalyzed the public sequencing data and kept in-frame beta chains. Rows with a matching CDR3 protein are joined into one entry that keeps the most common DNA and genes. The V and J calls reflect TCRdb's pipeline rather than the authors' work. Present in this sample are about 160,000 distinct CDR3 sequences, approximately 94% of which were seen just once. The ten largest clones take up about 0.086% of the sample.

Overall study outcomes, separate from this receptor: The study acknowledged that relatively few individuals were included in the TCR sequencing and HLA analysis.

Peripheral blood CD8+ and CD4+ T cells from healthy donors, Susac syndrome patients and multiple sclerosis patients were profiled using high-throughput TCR beta sequencing. The multiple sclerosis controls were treatment-naive patients whose relapsing-remitting disease, either stable or active, fulfilled the revised McDonald criteria. Bulk CD8+ and CD4+ T cells were purified by magnetic negative isolation, while CD8+ TEMRA cells were enriched using FACS. Blood was collected in EDTA tubes and processed within 24 hours, with PBMCs isolated through density gradient centrifugation. PBMCs intended for TCR sequencing were frozen in liquid nitrogen and were later thawed in a 37 degrees C water bath. Purity of sorted or isolated CD4+, CD8+ and CD8+ TEMRA cells was at least 90%. Details on this clonotype: Its recognized antigen is unknown. Qualities for individual bases were not recorded, and no much larger clone is one base off.

The germline V gene (reference sequence) specifies MNHEY as CDR1 and SMNVEV as CDR2. Including cysteine and phenylalanine, the CDR3 has 13 amino acids. This entry keeps only the CDR3 DNA: 39 bases, framed from base 1. The trim is 3 bases for V and 3 bases for J, with a gap of 5 bases between the germline ends. The receptor was isolated from a human donor with multiple sclerosis. The sequenced sample consisted of CD4+ T cells from PBMCs. This chain joins TRBV27 to TRBJ2-2; TRBD2 is a weak D gene call, 5 bases matching. At the DNA level, the sequence is TGTGCCAGCAGTTTGCGGGACACCGGGGAGCTGTTTTTT. Translated, it gives CASSLRDTGELFF.